This T cell receptor beta chain comes out of a study of control samples from healthy donors and cancer patients (TCRdb year 2020). As encoded in the germline V gene, CDR1 is LGHNA while CDR2 is YSLEER. The CDR3 holds 14 amino acids from the cysteine to the phenylalanine. Just CDR3 DNA is preserved here, 42 bases in frame from base 1. V is shortened by 4 bases, J by 6 bases, and the region joining them spans 14 bases. This clone was counted a single time. Its cognate antigen has yet to be identified. The sample holds no much larger clone one base away, and base qualities are not on file. The library came from the immunoSEQ multiplex PCR assay. TCRdb took this table from immuneACCESS and kept in-frame rearrangements with V and J called. Such tables lack part of the clones; where checked against another copy, unresolved V genes explain under half of the gap, and the rest is unexplained. For this sample the table gives roughly 68,000 clones, of which around 80% were detected only once. Jointly, the top ten make up less than 20% of the sample.

Recombination connected TRBV4-3 to TRBJ2-3; the D call could be TRBD1 or TRBD2, with each sharing 5 bases. The source material was blood. The receptor was isolated from a man between 60 and 75 years old in good health. The CDR3 loop reads CASSPGTGPDTQYF. The nucleotides read TGCGCCAGCAGCCCCGGGACCGGCCCGGATACGCAGTATTTT.